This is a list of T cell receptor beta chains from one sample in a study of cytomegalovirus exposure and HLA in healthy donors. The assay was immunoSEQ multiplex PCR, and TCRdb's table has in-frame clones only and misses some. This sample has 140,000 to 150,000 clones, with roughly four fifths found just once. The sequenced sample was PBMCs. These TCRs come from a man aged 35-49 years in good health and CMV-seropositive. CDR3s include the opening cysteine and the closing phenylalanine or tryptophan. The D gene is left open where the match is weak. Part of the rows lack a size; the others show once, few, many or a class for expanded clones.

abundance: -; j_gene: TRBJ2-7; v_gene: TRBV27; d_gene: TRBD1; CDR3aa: CASGDGTGYEQYF; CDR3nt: TGTGCCAGCGGGGATGGGACAGGCTACGAGCAGTACTTC
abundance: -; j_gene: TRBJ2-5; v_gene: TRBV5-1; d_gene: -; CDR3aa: CASSLSGGTAQETQYF; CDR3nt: TGCGCCAGCAGCCTAAGCGGCGGGACAGCCCAAGAGACCCAGTACTTC
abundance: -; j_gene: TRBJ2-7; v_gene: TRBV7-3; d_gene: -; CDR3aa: CASSLNLLEYF; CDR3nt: TGTGCCAGCAGCTTAAATCTTCTCGAGTACTTC
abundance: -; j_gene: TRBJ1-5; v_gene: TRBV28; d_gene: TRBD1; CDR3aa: CASSLEGARNQPQHF; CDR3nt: TGTGCCAGCAGTTTAGAGGGGGCGCGCAATCAGCCCCAGCATTTT
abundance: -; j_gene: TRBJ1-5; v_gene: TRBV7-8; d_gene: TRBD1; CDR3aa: CASSLVARGPVQPQHF; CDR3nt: TGTGCCAGCAGCTTAGTGGCCAGGGGGCCAGTTCAGCCCCAGCATTTT
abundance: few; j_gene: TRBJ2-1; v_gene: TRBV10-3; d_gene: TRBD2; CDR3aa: CAIRSGLAGVNDEQFF; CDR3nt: TGTGCCATCAGATCCGGGCTAGCGGGAGTGAATGATGAGCAGTTCTTC
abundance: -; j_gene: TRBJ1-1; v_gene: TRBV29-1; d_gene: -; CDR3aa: CSVEDRRGAANTEAFF; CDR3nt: TGCAGCGTTGAAGATCGCCGGGGGGCCGCGAACACTGAAGCTTTCTTT
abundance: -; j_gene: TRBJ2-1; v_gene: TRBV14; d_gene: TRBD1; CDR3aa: CASSPQGAFHEQFF; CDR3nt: TGTGCCAGCAGCCCACAGGGGGCTTTCCATGAGCAGTTCTTC
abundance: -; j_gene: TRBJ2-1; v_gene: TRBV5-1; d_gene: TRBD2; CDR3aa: CASSGIGTSRFEQFF; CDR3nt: TGCGCCAGCAGCGGCATTGGGACTAGTCGGTTTGAGCAGTTCTTC
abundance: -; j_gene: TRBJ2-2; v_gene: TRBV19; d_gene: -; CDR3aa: CASTWFPGRRTGELFF; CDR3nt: TGTGCCAGTACATGGTTTCCAGGGCGGCGGACCGGGGAGCTGTTTTTT
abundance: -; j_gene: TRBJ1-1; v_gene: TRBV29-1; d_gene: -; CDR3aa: CSVKEQGVTEAFF; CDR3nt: TGCAGCGTGAAAGAACAGGGAGTCACTGAAGCTTTCTTT
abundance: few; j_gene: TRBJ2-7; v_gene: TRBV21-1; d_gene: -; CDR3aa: CASSKGPAGSEQYF; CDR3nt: TGTGCCAGCAGCAAAGGTCCAGCGGGAAGCGAGCAGTACTTC
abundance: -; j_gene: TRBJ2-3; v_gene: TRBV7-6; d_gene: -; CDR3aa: CASGQRRTDTQYF; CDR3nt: TGTGCCAGCGGACAGAGGAGGACAGATACGCAGTATTTT